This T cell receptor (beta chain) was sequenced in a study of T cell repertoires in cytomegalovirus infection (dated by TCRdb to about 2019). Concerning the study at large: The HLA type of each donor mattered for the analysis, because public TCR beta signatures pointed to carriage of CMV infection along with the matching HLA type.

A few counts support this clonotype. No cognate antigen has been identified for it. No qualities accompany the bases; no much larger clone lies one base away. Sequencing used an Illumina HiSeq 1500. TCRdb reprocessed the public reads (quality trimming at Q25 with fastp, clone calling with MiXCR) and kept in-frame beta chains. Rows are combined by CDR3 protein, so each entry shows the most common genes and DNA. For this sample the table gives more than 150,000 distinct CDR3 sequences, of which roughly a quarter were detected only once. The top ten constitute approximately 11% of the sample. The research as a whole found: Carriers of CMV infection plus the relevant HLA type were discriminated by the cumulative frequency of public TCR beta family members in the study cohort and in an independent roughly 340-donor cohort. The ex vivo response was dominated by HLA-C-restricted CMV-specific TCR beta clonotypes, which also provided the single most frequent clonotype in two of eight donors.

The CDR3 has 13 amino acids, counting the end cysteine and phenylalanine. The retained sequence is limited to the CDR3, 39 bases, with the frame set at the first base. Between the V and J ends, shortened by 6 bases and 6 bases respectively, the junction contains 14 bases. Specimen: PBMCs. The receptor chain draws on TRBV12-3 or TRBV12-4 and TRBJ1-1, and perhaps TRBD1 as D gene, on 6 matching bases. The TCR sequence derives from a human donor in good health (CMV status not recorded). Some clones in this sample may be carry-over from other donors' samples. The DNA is TGTGCCAGCAGCCTCCTGGGGGCGGCTGAAGCTTTCTTT. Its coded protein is CASSLLGAAEAFF.